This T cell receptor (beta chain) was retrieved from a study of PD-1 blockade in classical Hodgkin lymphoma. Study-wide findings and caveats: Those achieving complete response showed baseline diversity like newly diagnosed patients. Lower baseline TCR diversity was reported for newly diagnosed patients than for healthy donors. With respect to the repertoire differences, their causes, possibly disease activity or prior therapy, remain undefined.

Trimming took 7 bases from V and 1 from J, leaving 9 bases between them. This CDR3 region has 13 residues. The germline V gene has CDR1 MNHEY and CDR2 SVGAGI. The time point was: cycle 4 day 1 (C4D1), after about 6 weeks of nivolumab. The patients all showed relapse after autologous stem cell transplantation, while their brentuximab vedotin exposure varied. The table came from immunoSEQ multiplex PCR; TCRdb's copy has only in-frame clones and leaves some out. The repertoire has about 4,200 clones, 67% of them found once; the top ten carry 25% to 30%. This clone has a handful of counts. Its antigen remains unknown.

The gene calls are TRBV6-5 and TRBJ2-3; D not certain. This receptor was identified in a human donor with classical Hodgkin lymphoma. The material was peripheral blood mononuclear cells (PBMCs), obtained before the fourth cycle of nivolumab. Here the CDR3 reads CASTSSGTDTQYF. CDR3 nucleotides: TGTGCCAGCACCTCGTCTGGCACAGATACGCAGTATTTT.